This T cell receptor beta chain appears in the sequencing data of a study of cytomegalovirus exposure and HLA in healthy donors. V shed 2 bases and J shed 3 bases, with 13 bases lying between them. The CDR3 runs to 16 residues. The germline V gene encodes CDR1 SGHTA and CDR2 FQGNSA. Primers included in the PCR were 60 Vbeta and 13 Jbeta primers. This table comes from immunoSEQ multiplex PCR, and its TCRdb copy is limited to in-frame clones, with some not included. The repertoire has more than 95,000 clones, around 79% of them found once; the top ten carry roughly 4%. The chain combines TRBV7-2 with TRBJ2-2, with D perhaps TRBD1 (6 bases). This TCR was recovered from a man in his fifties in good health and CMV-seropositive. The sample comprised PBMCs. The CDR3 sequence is CASSLNGPGDTGELFF. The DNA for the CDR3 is TGTGCCAGCAGCTTAAATGGACCAGGGGACACCGGGGAGCTGTTTTTT. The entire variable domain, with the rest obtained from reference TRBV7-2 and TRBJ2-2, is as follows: GAGVSQSPSNKVTEKGKDVELRCDPISGHTALYWYRQSLGQGLEFLIYFQGNSAPDKSGLPSDRFSAERTGGSVSTLTIQRTQQEDSAVYLCASSLNGPGDTGELFFGEGSRLTVL.